The present entry profiles one TCR beta chain with its context. Its antigen specificity is not known. There are no base qualities to consult, and no much larger clone falls within one base. This entry is derived from a study of T cell responses to AZD1222 COVID-19 vaccine (dated by TCRdb to the early 2020s). Regarding the study in general: A total of around 240 trial participants underwent TCR sequencing, of whom 207 received two doses of AZD1222 and about 25 received two doses of the MenACWY control vaccine. Trial participants were enrolled by age into 18-55, 56-69 and 70-plus year subgroups, with approximately 150, 30 and 60 TCR-sequenced participants respectively.

The CDR3 regions of human TCRbeta chains were analyzed by immunosequencing. The authors' analysis ran thus. Repertoire TCRs were checked for matches against a reference library of SARS-CoV-2-specific TCRs that had been generated using the MIRA antigen-specificity platform. Breadth was defined as the fraction of unique TCRs that were SARS-CoV-2-associated, and depth was defined as the fraction of total T cells that were SARS-CoV-2-associated. Using the MIRA data, each spike-specific TCR was assigned both to the spike region to which the TCR was reactive and to a CD4 or CD8 class. Log10-transformed breadth and depth values were compared by one-way ANOVA with Sidak's multiple comparisons tests. The table comes from immuneACCESS by way of TCRdb, which keeps in-frame sequences with V and J called. Part of the clones is missing from these tables; in studies checked, under half for an unresolved V gene and the rest for unknown reasons. V, J and clone size derive from that table, while D and trimming were established from the DNA sequence. The sample data list approximately 75,000 clones, and about nine tenths of these were observed just once. Around 1.4% of the sample belongs to the ten largest clones.

After removal of 0 bases from V and 1 base from J, the junction retains 4 bases not matched to a gene. The germline V gene supplies CDR1 KGHSH and CDR2 LQKENI. CDR3 length: 18 amino acids, cysteine to phenylalanine. Here the CDR3 DNA is all that survives: 54 bases in frame from base 1. This sample's time point label indicates: about 28 days (+/-7) after the second vaccine dose. Because spike-specific TCR depth and breadth did not differ between the two schedules, AZD1222 recipients who got a second dose at roughly 4 weeks were pooled with those who got a second dose at roughly 12 weeks. Vaccinee samples came from UK trials COV001 and COV002, including a single-blind randomized controlled phase 2/3 trial of AZD1222 (ChAdOx1 nCoV-19) in healthy adults. For TCRbeta chain sequencing, PBMC samples were collected from trial participants at day 0 and at day 28 after the second dose. The paper's findings and limits, for the study overall: Most participants were white British and females outnumbered males, and the authors suggested that clonal diversity may have been underestimated. The 56-69-year group was small, and its depth increase did not reach significance, likely because of low power. Because no samples from the day 14 peak response were available, repertoires could be characterized only after the peak T cell response. CD4 TCRs associated with the vaccine covered the entire spike protein, and the dominant responses were in regions 160-218 and 743-854. Reportedly, close to half of the unique spike-specific TCRs recognized epitopes lying outside the regions that are mutated in the B.1.351 and B.1.1.7 variants. Conclusions about previously exposed vaccinees were limited because only six AZD1222 recipients were SARS-CoV-2 seropositive at baseline. A significant rise in spike-specific TCR breadth and depth was observed after two AZD1222 doses relative to day 0 and relative to MenACWY recipients.

The sequenced sample was peripheral blood, obtained 28 days after the second AZD1222 dose. The receptor was isolated from an adult who received the AZD1222 COVID-19 vaccine. The chain is made from TRBV18 and TRBJ2-2; TRBD1 fits 11 bases in the junction. The CDR3 protein is CASSPPRTGGWNTGELFF. The nucleotide sequence reads as follows: TGTGCCAGCTCACCACCACGGACAGGGGGCTGGAACACCGGGGAGCTGTTTTTT.